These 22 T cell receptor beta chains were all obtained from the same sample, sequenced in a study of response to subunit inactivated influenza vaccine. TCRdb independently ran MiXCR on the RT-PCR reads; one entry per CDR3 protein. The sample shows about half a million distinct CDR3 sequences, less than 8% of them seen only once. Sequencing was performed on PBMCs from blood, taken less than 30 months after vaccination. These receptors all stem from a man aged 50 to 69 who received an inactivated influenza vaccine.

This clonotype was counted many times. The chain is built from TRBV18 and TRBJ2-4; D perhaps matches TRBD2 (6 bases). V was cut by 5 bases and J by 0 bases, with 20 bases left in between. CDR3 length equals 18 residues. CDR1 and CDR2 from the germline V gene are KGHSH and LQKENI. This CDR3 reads CASSREDGFLLAKNIQYF. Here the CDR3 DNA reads TGTGCCAGCTCAAGGGAGGACGGATTCCTACTAGCCAAAAACATTCAGTACTTC.

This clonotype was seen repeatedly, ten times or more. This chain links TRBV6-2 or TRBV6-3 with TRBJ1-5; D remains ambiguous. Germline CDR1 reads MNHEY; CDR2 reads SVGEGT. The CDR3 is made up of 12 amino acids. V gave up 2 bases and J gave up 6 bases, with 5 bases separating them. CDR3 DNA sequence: TGTGCCAGCAGTTACCAGAGTCAGCCCCAGCATTTT. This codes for CASSYQSQPQHF.

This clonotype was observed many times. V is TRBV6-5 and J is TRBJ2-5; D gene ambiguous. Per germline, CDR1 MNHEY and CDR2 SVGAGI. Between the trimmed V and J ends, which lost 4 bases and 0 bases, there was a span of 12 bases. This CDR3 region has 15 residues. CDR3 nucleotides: TGTGCCAGCAGTTTAGGCCTGAAGTACCAAGAGACCCAGTACTTC. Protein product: CASSLGLKYQETQYF.

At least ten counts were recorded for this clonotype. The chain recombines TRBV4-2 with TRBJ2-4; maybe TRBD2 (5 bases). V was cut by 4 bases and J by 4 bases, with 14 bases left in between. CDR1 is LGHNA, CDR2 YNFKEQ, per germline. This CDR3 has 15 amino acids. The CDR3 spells CASSRNRDPKNIQYF. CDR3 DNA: TGTGCCAGCAGCCGCAACCGGGATCCTAAAAACATTCAGTACTTC.

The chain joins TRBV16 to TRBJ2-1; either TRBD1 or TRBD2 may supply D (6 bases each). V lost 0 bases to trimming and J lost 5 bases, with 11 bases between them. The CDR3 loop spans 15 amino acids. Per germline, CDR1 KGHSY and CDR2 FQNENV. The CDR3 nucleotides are TGTGCCAGCAGCCAATCGAGAGGGGGGCACAATGAGCAGTTCTTC. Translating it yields CASSQSRGGHNEQFF.

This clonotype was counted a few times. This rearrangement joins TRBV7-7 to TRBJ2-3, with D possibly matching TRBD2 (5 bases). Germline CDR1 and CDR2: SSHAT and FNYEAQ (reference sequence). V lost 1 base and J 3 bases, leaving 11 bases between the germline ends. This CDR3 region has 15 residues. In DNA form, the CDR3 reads TGTGCCAGCAGCTTAGGGCTAGCACAGACAGATACGCAGTATTTT. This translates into CASSLGLAQTDTQYF. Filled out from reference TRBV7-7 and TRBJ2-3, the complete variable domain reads GAGVSQSPRYKVTKRGQDVTLRCDPISSHATLYWYQQALGQGPEFLTYFNYEAQPDKSGLPSDRFSAERPEGSISTLTIQRTEQRDSAMYRCASSLGLAQTDTQYFGPGTRLTVL.

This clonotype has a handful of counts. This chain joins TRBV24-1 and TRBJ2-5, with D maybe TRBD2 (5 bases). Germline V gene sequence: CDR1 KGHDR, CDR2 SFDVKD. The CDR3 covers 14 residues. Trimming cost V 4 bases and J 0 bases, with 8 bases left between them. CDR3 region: CATSENGNQETQYF. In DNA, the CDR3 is TGTGCCACCAGTGAAAACGGGAACCAAGAGACCCAGTACTTC.

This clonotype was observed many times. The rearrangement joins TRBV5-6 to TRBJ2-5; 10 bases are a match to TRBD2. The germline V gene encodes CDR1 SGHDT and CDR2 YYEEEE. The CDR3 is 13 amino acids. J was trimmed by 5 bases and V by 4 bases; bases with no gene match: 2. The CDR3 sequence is CASSQGLAETQYF. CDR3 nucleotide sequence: TGTGCCAGCAGCCAGGGACTAGCGGAGACCCAGTACTTC.

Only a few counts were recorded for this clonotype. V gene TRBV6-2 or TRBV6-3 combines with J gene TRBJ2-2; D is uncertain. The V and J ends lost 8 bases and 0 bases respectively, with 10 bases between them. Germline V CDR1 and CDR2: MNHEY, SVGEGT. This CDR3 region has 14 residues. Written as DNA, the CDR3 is TGTGCCAGCCTGCTCCAGGCGAACACCGGGGAGCTGTTTTTT. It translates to CASLLQANTGELFF.

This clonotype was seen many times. CDR3 region: CASSFQGLAGGETQYF. The CDR3 DNA reads TGTGCCAGCAGCTTCCAAGGACTAGCGGGAGGGGAGACCCAGTACTTC. The chain links TRBV7-2 to TRBJ2-5; TRBD2 agrees at 15 bases. This CDR3 has 16 amino acids. Germline CDR1 and CDR2: SGHTA and FQGNSA. Losses at the gene ends were 3 bases for V and 5 bases for J; bases not matched to a gene: 4.

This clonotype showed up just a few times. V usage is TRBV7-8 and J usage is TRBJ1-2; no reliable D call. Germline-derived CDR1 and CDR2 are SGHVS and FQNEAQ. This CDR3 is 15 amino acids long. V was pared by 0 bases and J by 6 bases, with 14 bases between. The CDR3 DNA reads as TGTGCCAGCAGCTTAGCGGAGTCCAGCCCCCATGGCTACACCTTC. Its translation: CASSLAESSPHGYTF.

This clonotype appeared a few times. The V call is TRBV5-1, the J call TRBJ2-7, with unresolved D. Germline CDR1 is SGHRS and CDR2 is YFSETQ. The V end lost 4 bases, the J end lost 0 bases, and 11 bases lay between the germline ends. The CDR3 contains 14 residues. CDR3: CASSGIESSYEQYF. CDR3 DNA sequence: TGCGCCAGCAGCGGAATAGAAAGCTCCTACGAGCAGTACTTC.

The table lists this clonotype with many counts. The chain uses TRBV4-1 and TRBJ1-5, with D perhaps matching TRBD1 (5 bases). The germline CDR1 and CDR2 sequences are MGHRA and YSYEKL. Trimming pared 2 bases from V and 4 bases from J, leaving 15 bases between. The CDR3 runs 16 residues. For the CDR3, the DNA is TGCGCCAGCAGCCAAAATTTCCGCGACAGTAATCAGCCCCAGCATTTT. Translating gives CASSQNFRDSNQPQHF.

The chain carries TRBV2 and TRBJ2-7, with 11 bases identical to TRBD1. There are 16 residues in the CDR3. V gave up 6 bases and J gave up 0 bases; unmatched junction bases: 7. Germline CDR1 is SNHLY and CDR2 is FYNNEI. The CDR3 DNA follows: TGTGCCAGCAGACTCCCCGGGACAGGGGGCTCCTACGAGCAGTACTTC. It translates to CASRLPGTGGSYEQYF.

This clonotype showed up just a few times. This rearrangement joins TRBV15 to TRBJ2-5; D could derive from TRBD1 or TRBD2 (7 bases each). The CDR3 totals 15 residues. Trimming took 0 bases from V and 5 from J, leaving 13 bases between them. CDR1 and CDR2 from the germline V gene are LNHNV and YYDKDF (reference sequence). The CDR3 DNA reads TGTGCCACCAGCAGAGACACAGGGGAGGGGGAGACCCAGTACTTC. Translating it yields CATSRDTGEGETQYF.

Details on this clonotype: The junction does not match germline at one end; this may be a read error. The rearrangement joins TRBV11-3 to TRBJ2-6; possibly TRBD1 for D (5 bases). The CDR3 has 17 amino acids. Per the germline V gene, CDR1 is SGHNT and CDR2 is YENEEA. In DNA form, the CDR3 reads TGTGCCAGCAGCGCACAGGTGAAAAGCTCTGGGGCCAACGTCCTAACTTTC. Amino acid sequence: CASSAQVKSSGANVLTF.

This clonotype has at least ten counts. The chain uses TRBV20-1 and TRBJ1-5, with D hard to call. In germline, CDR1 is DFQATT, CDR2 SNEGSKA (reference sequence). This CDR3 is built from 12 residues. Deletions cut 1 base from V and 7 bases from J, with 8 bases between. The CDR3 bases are TGCAGTGCTAGAGGAGGTAGGCAGCCCCAGCATTTT. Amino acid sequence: CSARGGRQPQHF.

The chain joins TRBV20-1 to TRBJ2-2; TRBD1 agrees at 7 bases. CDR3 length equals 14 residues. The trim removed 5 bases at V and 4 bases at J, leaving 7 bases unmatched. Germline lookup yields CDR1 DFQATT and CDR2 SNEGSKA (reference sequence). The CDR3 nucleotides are TGCAGTGCTTTGACAGGGCGTAGCACCGGGGAGCTGTTTTTT. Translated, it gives CSALTGRSTGELFF.

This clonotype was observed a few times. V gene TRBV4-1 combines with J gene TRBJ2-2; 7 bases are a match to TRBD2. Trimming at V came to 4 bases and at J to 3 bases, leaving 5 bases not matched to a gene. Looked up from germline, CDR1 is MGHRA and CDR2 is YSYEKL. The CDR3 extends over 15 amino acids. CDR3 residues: CASSLRGRDTGELFF. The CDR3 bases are TGCGCCAGCAGCCTGAGAGGGAGGGACACCGGGGAGCTGTTTTTT.

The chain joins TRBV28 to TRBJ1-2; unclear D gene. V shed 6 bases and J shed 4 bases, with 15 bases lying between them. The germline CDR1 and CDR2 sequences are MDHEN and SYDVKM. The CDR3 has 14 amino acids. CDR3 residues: CASSRAEDGYGYTF. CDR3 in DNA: TGTGCCAGCAGCAGAGCTGAGGACGGCTATGGCTACACCTTC.

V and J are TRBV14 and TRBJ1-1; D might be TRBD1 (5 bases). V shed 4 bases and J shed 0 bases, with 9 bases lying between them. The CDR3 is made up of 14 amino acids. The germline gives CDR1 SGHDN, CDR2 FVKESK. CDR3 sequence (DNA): TGTGCCAGCAGCCGCGGGGACCTGAACACTGAAGCTTTCTTT. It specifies CASSRGDLNTEAFF.

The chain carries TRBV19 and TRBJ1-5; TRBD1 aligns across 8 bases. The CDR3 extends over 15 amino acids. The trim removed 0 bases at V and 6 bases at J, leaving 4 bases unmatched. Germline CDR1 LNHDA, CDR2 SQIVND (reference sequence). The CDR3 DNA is TGTGCCAGTAGTATAGACAGGGGGCTGACTCAGCCCCAGCATTTT. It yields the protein CASSIDRGLTQPQHF.